This T cell receptor beta chain is from a study of T cells in Graves' hyperthyroidism and ophthalmopathy. Background on the study: Before any treatment, at initial diagnosis, peripheral blood was collected.

As concerns this clonotype: A read error may produce the germline difference seen at one junction end.

RNA transcripts yielded amplified TCR beta CDR3 regions. HTBI primers were employed in a first-round RT-PCR of the TCR CDR3. From the multiplex PCR reads, TCRdb called clonotypes with MiXCR, one entry per CDR3 protein. The sample yields about 480,000 distinct CDR3 sequences, approximately 25% seen once. The CDR3 totals 15 residues. Germline V CDR1 and CDR2: SEHNR, FQNEAQ (reference sequence). Specimen: blood. The rearrangement joins TRBV7-9 to TRBJ1-1; TRBD1 aligns across 9 bases. This TCR was sampled from a woman aged 25 to 39 with Graves' ophthalmopathy. The CDR3 sequence is CASSSGTGMNTEALF. As DNA, the CDR3 is TGTGCCAGCAGCTCCGGGACAGGGATGAACACTGAAGCTCTCTTT.